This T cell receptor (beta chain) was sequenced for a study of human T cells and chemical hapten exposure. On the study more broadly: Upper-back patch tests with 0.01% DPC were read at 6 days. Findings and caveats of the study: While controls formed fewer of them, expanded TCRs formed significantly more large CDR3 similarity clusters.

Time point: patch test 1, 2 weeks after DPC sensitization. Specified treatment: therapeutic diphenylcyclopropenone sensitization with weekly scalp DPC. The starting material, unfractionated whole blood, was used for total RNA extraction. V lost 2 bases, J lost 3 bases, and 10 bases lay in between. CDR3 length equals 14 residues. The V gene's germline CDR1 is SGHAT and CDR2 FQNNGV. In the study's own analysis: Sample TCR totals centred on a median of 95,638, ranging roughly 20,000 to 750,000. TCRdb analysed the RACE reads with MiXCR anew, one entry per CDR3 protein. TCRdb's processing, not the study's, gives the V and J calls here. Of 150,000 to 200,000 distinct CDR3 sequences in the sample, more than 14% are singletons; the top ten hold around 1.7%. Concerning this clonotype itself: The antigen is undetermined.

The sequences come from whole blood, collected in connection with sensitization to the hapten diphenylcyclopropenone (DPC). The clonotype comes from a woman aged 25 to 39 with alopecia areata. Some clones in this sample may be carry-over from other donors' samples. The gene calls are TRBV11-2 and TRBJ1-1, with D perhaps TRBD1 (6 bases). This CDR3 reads CASSLRRGDTEAFF. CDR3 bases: TGTGCCAGCAGCTTACGCAGGGGCGACACTGAAGCTTTCTTT.